Presented here are 4 T cell receptor beta chains from one specimen sequenced in a study of cytomegalovirus exposure and HLA in healthy donors. Primers for the PCR totalled 60 Vbeta and 13 Jbeta. TCRdb's table, derived via immunoSEQ multiplex PCR, lists solely in-frame clones and lacks some. This sample carries 120,000 or so clones, around 80% of them seen once, and the ten largest clones take 7.5% to 9%. The specimen was PBMCs. Source of these receptors: a female donor in good health and CMV-seropositive.

The V call is TRBV27, the J call TRBJ2-7, with 11 bases lining up with TRBD2. The CDR3 has 17 residues. Germline lookup yields CDR1 MNHEY and CDR2 SMNVEV (reference sequence). V gave up 3 bases and J gave up 7 bases; unmatched junction bases: 14. The CDR3 coding sequence is TGTGCCAGCAGTTTCCTTGCTAGCGGGGGGCCAGCGGTTGAGCAGTACTTC. Translation: CASSFLASGGPAVEQYF.

The rearrangement links TRBV6-5 to TRBJ2-7, with 7 bases identical to TRBD1. Germline values: CDR1 MNHEY, CDR2 SVGAGI. This CDR3 is built from 14 residues. Losses at the gene ends were 5 bases for V and 5 bases for J; bases not matched to a gene: 9. CDR3 sequence reads: CASSEGGAMNEQYF. As DNA, the CDR3 is TGTGCCAGCAGTGAAGGGGGCGCGATGAACGAGCAGTACTTC.

The chain recombines TRBV15 with TRBJ1-4; no definite D call. With 0 bases removed from V and 4 bases from J, the gap between germline ends came to 6 bases. CDR1 is LNHNV, CDR2 YYDKDF, per germline (reference sequence). There are 14 residues in the CDR3. The CDR3 loop reads CATSRDRDNEKLFF. The CDR3 DNA reads TGTGCCACCAGCAGAGATCGAGATAATGAAAAACTGTTTTTT.

The rearrangement joins TRBV25-1 to TRBJ2-6; D ambiguous. CDR3 length: 12 residues. Germline assignment: CDR1 MGHDK and CDR2 SYGVNS. The ends were cut back, 7 bases at V and 4 bases at J, with 5 bases in the middle. This chain's CDR3 is CASKSGANVLTF. As DNA, the CDR3 is TGTGCCAGCAAATCAGGGGCCAACGTCCTGACTTTC.